The sequence of this TCR beta chain was determined in a study of blood T cell repertoires in COVID-19. Turning to the study itself: The origin of the acute and convalescent COVID-19 samples was the United States, Italy and Spain. Sample material is recorded as cDNA or gDNA derived from T cells, B-cell-depleted T cells, or PBMCs.

Original processing notes: Amplified reference gene primers provided the basis for estimating nucleated cell counts. Clones were sequenced by immunoSEQ multiplex PCR, and TCRdb holds only the in-frame ones, with some missing. V, J and clone size are those of that table, while D and trimming were read from the DNA. The sample shows approximately 11,000 clones, 88% of them seen only once. Looked up from germline, CDR1 is MDHEN and CDR2 is SYDVKM. The CDR3 length is 13 residues. V was shortened by 3 bases and J by 4 bases, with 7 bases between the two germline ends. The source of this sequence is a human donor in a cohort sampled during active COVID-19. Sequenced material: peripheral blood. The chain uses TRBV28 and TRBJ1-5, with D possibly matching TRBD1 (5 bases). DNA of the CDR3: TGTGCCAGCAGTTTCTCAGGGAATCAGCCCCAGCATTTT. This translates into CASSFSGNQPQHF. The entire variable domain, with the rest obtained from reference TRBV28 and TRBJ1-5, is as follows: DVKVTQSSRYLVKRTGEKVFLECVQDMDHENMFWYRQDPGLGLRLIYFSYDVKMKEKGDIPEGYSVSREKKERFSLILESASTNQTSMYLCASSFSGNQPQHFGDGTRLSIL.